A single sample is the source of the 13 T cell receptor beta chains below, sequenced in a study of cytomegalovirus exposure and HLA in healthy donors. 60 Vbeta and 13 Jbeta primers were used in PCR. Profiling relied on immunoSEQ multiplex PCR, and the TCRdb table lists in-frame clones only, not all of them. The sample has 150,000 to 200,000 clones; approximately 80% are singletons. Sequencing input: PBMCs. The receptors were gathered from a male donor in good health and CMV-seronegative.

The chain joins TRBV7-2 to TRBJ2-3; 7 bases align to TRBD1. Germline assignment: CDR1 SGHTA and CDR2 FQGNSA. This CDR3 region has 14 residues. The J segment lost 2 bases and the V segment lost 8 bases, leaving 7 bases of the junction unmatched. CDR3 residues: CASGVGGYTDTQYF. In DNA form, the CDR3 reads TGTGCCAGCGGGGTAGGGGGCTACACAGATACGCAGTATTTT.

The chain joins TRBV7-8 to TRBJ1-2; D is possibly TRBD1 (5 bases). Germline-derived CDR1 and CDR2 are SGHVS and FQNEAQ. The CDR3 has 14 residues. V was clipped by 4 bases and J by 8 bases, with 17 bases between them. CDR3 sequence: CASSSRGGVGGYTF. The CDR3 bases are TGTGCCAGCAGCTCCCGGGGGGGGGTAGGCGGCTACACCTTC.

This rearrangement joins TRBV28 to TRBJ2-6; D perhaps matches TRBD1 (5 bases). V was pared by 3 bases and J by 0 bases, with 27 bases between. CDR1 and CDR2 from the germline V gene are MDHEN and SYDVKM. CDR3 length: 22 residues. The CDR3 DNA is TGTGCCAGCAGTTTCGATACCACGAGGTCAGGGCCCTTAAGCTCTGGGGCCAACGTCCTGACTTTC. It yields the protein CASSFDTTRSGPLSSGANVLTF.

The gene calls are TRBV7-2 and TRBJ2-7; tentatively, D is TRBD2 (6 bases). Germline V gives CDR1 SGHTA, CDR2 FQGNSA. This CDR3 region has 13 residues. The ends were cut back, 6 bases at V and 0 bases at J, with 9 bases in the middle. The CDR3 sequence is CASRGGNSYEQYF. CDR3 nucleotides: TGTGCCAGCAGGGGCGGGAACTCCTACGAGCAGTACTTC.

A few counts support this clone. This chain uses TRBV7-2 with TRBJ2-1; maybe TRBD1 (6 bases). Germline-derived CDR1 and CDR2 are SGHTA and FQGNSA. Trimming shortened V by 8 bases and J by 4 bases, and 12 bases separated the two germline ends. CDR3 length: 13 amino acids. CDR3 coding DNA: TGTGCCAGCGGCACCAGGGGTTACAATGAGCAGTTCTTC. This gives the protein CASGTRGYNEQFF.

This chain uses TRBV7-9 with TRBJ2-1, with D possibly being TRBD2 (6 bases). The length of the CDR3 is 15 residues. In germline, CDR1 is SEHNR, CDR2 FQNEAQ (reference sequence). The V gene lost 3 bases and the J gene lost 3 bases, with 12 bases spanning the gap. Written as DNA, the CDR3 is TGTGCCAGCAGCTTTGGGGGGAGTTACTACAATGAGCAGTTCTTC. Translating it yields CASSFGGSYYNEQFF.

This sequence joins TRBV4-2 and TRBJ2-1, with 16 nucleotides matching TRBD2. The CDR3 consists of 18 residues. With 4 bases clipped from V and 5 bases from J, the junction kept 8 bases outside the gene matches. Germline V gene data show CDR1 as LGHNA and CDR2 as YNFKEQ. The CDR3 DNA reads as TGTGCCAGCAGCCCGGCCGGGACTAGCGGGAGGGCCCACAATGAGCAGTTCTTC. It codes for CASSPAGTSGRAHNEQFF.

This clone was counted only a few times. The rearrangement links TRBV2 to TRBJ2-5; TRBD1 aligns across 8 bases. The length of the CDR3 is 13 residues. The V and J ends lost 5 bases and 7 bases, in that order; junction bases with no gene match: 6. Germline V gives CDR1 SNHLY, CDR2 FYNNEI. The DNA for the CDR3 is TGTGCCAGCAGTCAGGACAGGGACGGGACCCAGTACTTC. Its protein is CASSQDRDGTQYF.

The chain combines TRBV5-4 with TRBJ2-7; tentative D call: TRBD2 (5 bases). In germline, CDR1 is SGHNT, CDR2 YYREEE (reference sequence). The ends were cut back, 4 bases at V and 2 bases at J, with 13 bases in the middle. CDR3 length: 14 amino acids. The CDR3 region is CASSRRTEPYEQYF. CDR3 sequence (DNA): TGTGCCAGCAGCCGGAGGACTGAGCCCTACGAGCAGTACTTC.

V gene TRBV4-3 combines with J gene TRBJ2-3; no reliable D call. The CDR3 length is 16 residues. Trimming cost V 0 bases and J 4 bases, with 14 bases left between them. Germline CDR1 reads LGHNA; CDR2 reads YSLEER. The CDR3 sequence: CASSQERLVRADTQYF. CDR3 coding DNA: TGCGCCAGCAGCCAAGAACGGCTAGTTAGAGCAGATACGCAGTATTTT.

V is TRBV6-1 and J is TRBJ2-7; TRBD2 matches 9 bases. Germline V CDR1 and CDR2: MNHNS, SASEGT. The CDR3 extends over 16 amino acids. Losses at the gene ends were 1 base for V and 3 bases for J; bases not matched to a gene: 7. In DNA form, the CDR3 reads TGTGCCAGCAGTGAAGTTAGCGGGAGCGGGCTCTACGAGCAGTACTTC. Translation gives CASSEVSGSGLYEQYF.

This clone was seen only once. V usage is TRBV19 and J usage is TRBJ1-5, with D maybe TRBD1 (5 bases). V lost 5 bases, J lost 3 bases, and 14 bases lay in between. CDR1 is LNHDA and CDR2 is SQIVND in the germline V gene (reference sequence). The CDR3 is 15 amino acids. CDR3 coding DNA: TGTGCCAGTAGTTCTCAGGGTTACCTCAATCAGCCCCAGCATTTT. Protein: CASSSQGYLNQPQHF.

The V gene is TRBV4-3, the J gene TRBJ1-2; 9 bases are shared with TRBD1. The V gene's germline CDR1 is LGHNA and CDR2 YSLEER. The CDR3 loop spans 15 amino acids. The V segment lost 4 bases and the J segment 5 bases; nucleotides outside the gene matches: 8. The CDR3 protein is CASSRLTGGGYGYTF. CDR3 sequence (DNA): TGCGCCAGCAGCCGACTGACAGGGGGGGGATATGGCTACACCTTC.